This T cell receptor beta chain came from a study of control samples from healthy donors and cancer patients. Clones were read by immunoSEQ multiplex PCR, and TCRdb kept only the in-frame ones, dropping some. Here the sample spans about 190,000 clones, about 90% being singletons. There are 15 residues in the CDR3. Germline loops: CDR1 MGHRA, CDR2 YSYEKL. The V end lost 4 bases, the J end lost 4 bases, and 16 bases lay between the germline ends. This TCR was sampled from a man younger than 45 in good health. Sequenced sample: blood. The gene calls are TRBV4-1 and TRBJ1-2; D ambiguous. For the CDR3, the DNA is TGCGCCAGCAGCCGGCTTGTGGGCAGTTTCTATGGCTACACCTTC. Protein: CASSRLVGSFYGYTF.